One sample yielded the 31 T cell receptor beta chains listed below, sequenced in a study of T cell responses to AZD1222 COVID-19 vaccine. Generated by immunoSEQ multiplex PCR, the TCRdb table keeps only in-frame clones and is missing some. The data show approximately 150,000 clones, approximately 90% seen once. The sequenced sample was peripheral blood, obtained 28 days after the second AZD1222 dose. These receptors were taken from an adult who received the AZD1222 COVID-19 vaccine.

This chain links TRBV19 with TRBJ2-7, with D perhaps TRBD2 (6 bases). The germline CDR1 and CDR2 sequences are LNHDA and SQIVND (reference sequence). Trimming stripped 0 bases from V and 1 base from J, with 10 bases between. The CDR3 totals 15 residues. CDR3 protein: CASSIDRLASYEQYF. CDR3 coding DNA: TGTGCCAGTAGTATAGATAGGCTAGCGTCCTACGAGCAGTACTTC.

CDR3 in amino acids: CAISVPGGHQTGNYGYTF. CDR3 DNA: TGTGCCATCAGTGTCCCTGGGGGCCATCAAACCGGCAACTATGGCTACACCTTC. The chain combines TRBV10-3 with TRBJ1-2; D is perhaps TRBD1 (6 bases). Germline V gives CDR1 ENHRY, CDR2 SYGVKD. This CDR3 is built from 18 residues. V lost 4 bases to trimming and J lost 2 bases, with 23 bases between them.

The chain recombines TRBV9 with TRBJ2-5; 10 bases are shared with TRBD2. The CDR3 consists of 17 residues. V was clipped by 0 bases and J by 1 base; unmatched bases: 6. Germline V gene sequence: CDR1 SGDLS, CDR2 YYNGEE. The CDR3 sequence: CASSVAGSGGTQETQYF. CDR3 nucleotide sequence: TGTGCCAGCAGCGTAGCTGGTAGCGGGGGGACCCAAGAGACCCAGTACTTC.

The V call is TRBV7-6, the J call TRBJ1-3, with D possibly matching TRBD1 (5 bases). The CDR3 is 18 residues long. V was pared by 5 bases and J by 0 bases, with 20 bases between. Germline V gene sequence: CDR1 SGHVS, CDR2 FNYEAQ. CDR3 nucleotide sequence: TGTGCCAGCAGCCTCCGAAGGGGACCGGGGAGCTCTGGAAACACCATATATTTT. Its translation: CASSLRRGPGSSGNTIYF.

This chain links TRBV28 with TRBJ1-4; D might be TRBD1 (5 bases). Trimming took off 9 bases at V and 0 bases at J, with 8 bases between the two ends. The CDR3 spans 13 residues. Germline-derived CDR1 and CDR2 are MDHEN and SYDVKM. The chain's CDR3 is CASMTATNEKLFF. The DNA for the CDR3 is TGTGCCAGTATGACAGCAACTAATGAAAAACTGTTTTTT.

The table lists this clone with a count of one. V usage is TRBV13 and J usage is TRBJ2-7; D ambiguous. This CDR3 comprises 15 residues. Trimming took off 4 bases at V and 0 bases at J, with 13 bases between the two ends. In germline, CDR1 is PRHDT, CDR2 FYEKMQ (reference sequence). The CDR3 loop reads CASSSRPNPSYEQYF. CDR3 in DNA: TGTGCCAGCAGCTCAAGACCAAACCCCTCCTACGAGCAGTACTTC.

The V gene is TRBV10-3, the J gene TRBJ2-7; 7 positions agree with TRBD2. Germline CDR1 ENHRY, CDR2 SYGVKD. The CDR3 is 11 amino acids. V was pared by 10 bases and J by 3 bases, with 3 bases of the junction left unmatched. CDR3 residues: CASSGGYEQYF. DNA for the CDR3: TGTGCCAGTTCGGGAGGCTACGAGCAGTACTTC.

Remarks on this clone: Within the sample, other DNA sequences also encode this same CDR3. The chain uses TRBV5-1 and TRBJ2-3, with D tentatively TRBD1 or TRBD2 (5 bases each). Germline V CDR1 and CDR2: SGHRS, YFSETQ. V dropped 0 bases and J dropped 0 bases, with 8 bases sitting between them. CDR3 length: 15 residues. The CDR3 DNA sequence: TGCGCCAGCAGCTTGGCCGGGGCGAGCACAGATACGCAGTATTTT. Translating gives CASSLAGASTDTQYF. The variable domain in full, with the rest retrieved from reference TRBV5-1 and TRBJ2-3, is KAGVTQTPRYLIKTRGQQVTLSCSPISGHRSVSWYQQTPGQGLQFLFEYFSETQRNKGNFPGRFSGRQFSNSRSEMNVSTLELGDSALYLCASSLAGASTDTQYFGPGTRLTVL.

This clone was found a few times. The V and J genes are TRBV10-3 and TRBJ1-5, with D perhaps matching TRBD1 (5 bases). From germline, CDR1 is ENHRY and CDR2 SYGVKD. The CDR3 covers 16 residues. V dropped 0 bases and J dropped 2 bases, with 11 bases sitting between them. The CDR3 DNA reads as TGTGCCATCAGTGAGTCGGGGACCGGGCGCAATCAGCCCCAGCATTTT. It encodes CAISESGTGRNQPQHF.

The chain couples TRBV12-3 or TRBV12-4 to TRBJ1-1; the D is unclear. The ends were cut back, 7 bases at V and 0 bases at J, with 9 bases in the middle. The CDR3 extends over 13 amino acids. CDR3 coding DNA: TGTGCCAGCACCTTAAATTTGAACACTGAAGCTTTCTTT. Translation gives CASTLNLNTEAFF.

This chain connects TRBV5-5 to TRBJ1-2, with D unclear. CDR3 length: 13 residues. Germline lookup yields CDR1 SGHKS and CDR2 YYEKEE (reference sequence). The ends were cut back, 5 bases at V and 6 bases at J, with 14 bases in the middle. In DNA, the CDR3 is TGTGCCAGCAGTCCAGACCCGGGGAATGGCTACACCTTC. Protein: CASSPDPGNGYTF.

The rearrangement joins TRBV24-1 to TRBJ1-5; TRBD1 agrees at 8 bases. Losses at the gene ends were 3 bases for V and 5 bases for J; bases not matched to a gene: 2. This CDR3 is 14 amino acids long. Germline-derived CDR1 and CDR2 are KGHDR and SFDVKD. Here the CDR3 reads CATSDQGADQPQHF. CDR3 DNA: TGTGCCACCAGTGATCAGGGGGCGGATCAGCCCCAGCATTTT.

The chain has TRBV28 and TRBJ2-7, with a possible D match to TRBD2 (6 bases). The germline V gene has CDR1 MDHEN and CDR2 SYDVKM. CDR3 size: 14 residues. V dropped 8 bases and J dropped 0 bases, with 14 bases sitting between them. DNA for the CDR3: TGTGCCAGCCTGGGGGGACTGTCCTCCTACGAGCAGTACTTC. It codes for CASLGGLSSYEQYF.

As DNA, the CDR3 is TGTGCCAGCAGCCAAGGGACTACGAGCCCGTACTTC. Protein: CASSQGTTSPYF. This chain connects TRBV3-1 (or the pseudogene TRBV3-2) to TRBJ2-7; weak D call: TRBD2 (6 bases). Trimming took 1 base from V and 12 from J, leaving 13 bases between them. This CDR3 spans 12 amino acids. Germline CDR1 LGHDT, CDR2 YNNKEL (reference sequence).

This chain joins TRBV6-1 and TRBJ1-5; D ambiguous. From germline, CDR1 is MNHNS and CDR2 SASEGT. V was clipped by 1 base and J by 6 bases, with 7 bases between them. The CDR3 contains 13 residues. The DNA for the CDR3 is TGTGCCAGCAGTGAAGTGGCTTTTCAGCCCCAGCATTTT. Encoded protein: CASSEVAFQPQHF.

This sequence joins TRBV27 and TRBJ1-1; D might be TRBD1 (6 bases). The germline V gene encodes CDR1 MNHEY and CDR2 SMNVEV (reference sequence). V was pared by 6 bases and J by 0 bases, with 11 bases between. The CDR3 is 14 amino acids. As DNA, the CDR3 is TGTGCCAGCAGCCCGGGACACCTGAACACTGAAGCTTTCTTT. Translation gives CASSPGHLNTEAFF.

This chain joins TRBV12-3 or TRBV12-4 and TRBJ2-3; D is unresolved. V was cut by 6 bases and J by 6 bases, with 10 bases left in between. The CDR3 is made up of 12 amino acids. In DNA, the CDR3 is TGTGCCAGCAGCTTCCAGGCGGATACGCAGTATTTT. The encoded protein is CASSFQADTQYF.

This chain connects TRBV9 to TRBJ2-2, with D unclear. V was pared by 1 base and J by 6 bases, with 25 bases between. Germline V lookup: CDR1 SGDLS, CDR2 YYNGEE. The CDR3 contains 19 residues. The CDR3: CASSVLLSLRHTTPGELFF. The DNA for the CDR3 is TGTGCCAGCAGCGTACTACTGTCCCTCAGACACACTACACCCGGGGAGCTGTTTTTT.

This sequence joins TRBV10-3 and TRBJ2-1; weak D call: TRBD1 (6 bases). V was cut by 10 bases and J by 2 bases, with 12 bases left in between. Germline loops: CDR1 ENHRY, CDR2 SYGVKD. This CDR3 is 13 amino acids long. For the CDR3, the DNA is TGTGCCACCGGACAGTCCGCCTACAATGAGCAGTTCTTC. The encoded protein is CATGQSAYNEQFF.

This clone was picked up one time. In DNA, the CDR3 is TGTGCCAGCAGCGCCGGGGACTCTCGCTACGAGCAGTACTTC. Translating it yields CASSAGDSRYEQYF. The chain recombines TRBV9 with TRBJ2-7, with a weak D call TRBD2 (6 bases). Germline V lookup: CDR1 SGDLS, CDR2 YYNGEE. Between the trimmed V and J ends, which lost 3 bases and 3 bases, there was a span of 13 bases. CDR3 size: 14 residues.

This clone was seen a single time. The V and J genes are TRBV6-1 and TRBJ1-1; unclear D gene. CDR3 length: 13 residues. CDR1 is MNHNS, CDR2 SASEGT, per germline. V dropped 0 bases and J dropped 11 bases, with 13 bases sitting between them. The CDR3 protein is CASSEAIKFQAFF. CDR3 nucleotides: TGTGCCAGCAGTGAAGCCATCAAGTTTCAGGCTTTCTTT.

CDR3 sequence reads: CASSLTRQSYGYTF. CDR3 nucleotide sequence: TGTGCCAGCAGCTTAACCCGACAGAGCTATGGCTACACCTTC. The chain recombines TRBV7-2 with TRBJ1-2; a weak D match, TRBD1 (5 bases). Germline-derived CDR1 and CDR2 are SGHTA and FQGNSA. Trimming left V 2 bases short and J 4 bases short, with 11 bases between. This CDR3 contains 14 residues.

The chain combines TRBV5-1 with TRBJ1-3; tentatively, D is TRBD1 (6 bases). The CDR3 is 16 residues long. Germline CDR1 and CDR2: SGHRS and YFSETQ. V was shortened by 4 bases and J by 0 bases, with 14 bases between the two germline ends. The CDR3 region has the DNA TGCGCCAGCAGCCGGGGACAAATAAGCTCTGGAAACACCATATATTTT. Its translation: CASSRGQISSGNTIYF. The complete variable domain, with remaining parts taken from reference TRBV5-1 and TRBJ1-3, reads KAGVTQTPRYLIKTRGQQVTLSCSPISGHRSVSWYQQTPGQGLQFLFEYFSETQRNKGNFPGRFSGRQFSNSRSEMNVSTLELGDSALYLCASSRGQISSGNTIYFGEGSWLTVV.

The chain recombines TRBV4-1 with TRBJ2-7, with 7 nucleotides matching TRBD2. CDR3 length: 14 amino acids. Germline V lookup: CDR1 MGHRA, CDR2 YSYEKL. Losses at the gene ends were 1 base for V and 5 bases for J; bases not matched to a gene: 5. The CDR3 nucleotides read TGCGCCAGCAGCCAAGCTAGCGGCACTCACGAGCAGTACTTC. Amino acids: CASSQASGTHEQYF.

J is TRBJ1-1 and V is TRBV29-1; maybe TRBD1 (6 bases). CDR3 size: 13 residues. V was pared by 7 bases and J by 3 bases, with 15 bases between. Germline loops: CDR1 SQVTM, CDR2 ANQGSEA. The CDR3 DNA reads as TGCAGCGGGGAACGTGGGGGCTACACTGAAGCTTTCTTT. Translating it yields CSGERGGYTEAFF.

The CDR3 DNA reads as TGTGCCAGCAGTACGTGGACTAGCGGGGGGCCCCAAGAGACCCAGTACTTC. This encodes CASSTWTSGGPQETQYF. The chain joins TRBV27 to TRBJ2-5, with TRBD2 matching 14 bases. The germline V gene encodes CDR1 MNHEY and CDR2 SMNVEV (reference sequence). V was clipped by 5 bases and J by 1 base; unmatched bases: 6. The CDR3 totals 17 residues.

The rearrangement joins TRBV7-8 to TRBJ2-5, with D possibly matching TRBD1 (6 bases). V was trimmed by 1 base and J by 6 bases, leaving 12 bases between them. CDR1 is SGHVS and CDR2 is FQNEAQ in the germline V gene. The CDR3 is 14 residues long. CDR3: CASSLEGGAKTQYF. In nucleotides, the CDR3 is TGTGCCAGCAGCTTAGAAGGGGGTGCAAAGACCCAGTACTTC.

The V gene is TRBV13, the J gene TRBJ2-1, with TRBD2 identical over 15 bases. This CDR3 is 16 amino acids long. Germline loops: CDR1 PRHDT, CDR2 FYEKMQ (reference sequence). Trimming took 0 bases from V and 8 from J; bases not matched to a gene: 2. Written as DNA, the CDR3 is TGTGCCAGCAGCTTAGGTGGACTAGCGGGGGGGCATGAGCAGTTCTTC. Its protein is CASSLGGLAGGHEQFF.

The table lists this clone with a few counts. The chain uses TRBV11-2 and TRBJ1-5, with D unclear. The germline V gene has CDR1 SGHAT and CDR2 FQNNGV. V was shortened by 5 bases and J by 0 bases, with 5 bases between the two germline ends. CDR3 length equals 13 residues. The DNA of the CDR3 is TGTGCCAGCAGCCCAAATAGCAATCAGCCCCAGCATTTT. It specifies CASSPNSNQPQHF.

This rearrangement joins TRBV7-2 to TRBJ2-7, with TRBD2 as a possible D gene (7 bases). Germline CDR1 SGHTA, CDR2 FQGNSA. Trimming shortened V by 5 bases and J by 4 bases, and 15 bases separated the two germline ends. The CDR3 runs 14 residues. CDR3 nucleotide sequence: TGTGCCAGCAGCCCACGGGGGGCCCAATACGAGCAGTACTTC. Translated: CASSPRGAQYEQYF.

This chain uses TRBV7-3 with TRBJ2-6; D call uncertain. V was trimmed by 2 bases and J by 4 bases, leaving 9 bases between them. The CDR3 totals 15 residues. Germline values: CDR1 SGHTA, CDR2 FQGTGA. Here the CDR3 reads CASSLALLGANVLTF. CDR3 DNA sequence: TGTGCCAGCAGCTTAGCTTTGCTGGGGGCCAACGTCCTGACTTTC.